A selection of T cell receptor beta chains follows, all from one sample in a study of blood T cell repertoires in COVID-19. Sequencing used immunoSEQ multiplex PCR; TCRdb keeps in-frame clones, though not all of them. Of roughly 260,000 clones in the sample, 91% were seen once. The sequenced material came from PBMCs or T cells enriched from blood (not recorded which). The receptors were sampled from a human donor in a cohort exposed to, infected with or recovered from COVID-19 (not recorded which). The donor label of this sample is uncertain. Each CDR3 is given with its conserved first and last residue. D genes are given only for firm matches. Expanded clones are given a class, and other clones once, few, many or no size at all.

V: TRBV9; J: TRBJ2-7; size: .; D: .; CDR3: CASSVRPGNYEQYF; DNA: TGTGCCAGCAGCGTAAGGCCAGGGAACTACGAGCAGTACTTC
V: TRBV11-2; J: TRBJ1-4; size: .; D: .; CDR3: CASSLDLRRRNRKLFF; DNA: TGTGCCAGCAGCTTAGATTTGCGGAGAAGAAATAGAAAACTGTTTTTT
V: TRBV13; J: TRBJ2-1; size: .; D: TRBD1; CDR3: CASSSGQGPRNEQFF; DNA: TGTGCCAGCAGCTCGGGACAGGGGCCTCGAAATGAGCAGTTCTTC
V: TRBV18; J: TRBJ1-6; size: .; D: .; CDR3: CASSPLSDRPNSPLHF; DNA: TGTGCCAGCTCACCTTTATCGGACAGACCCAATTCACCCCTCCACTTT
V: TRBV12-5; J: TRBJ1-3; size: .; D: .; CDR3: CASGAPTGNTIYF; DNA: TGTGCTAGTGGCGCGCCTACTGGAAACACCATATATTTT
V: TRBV21-1; J: TRBJ1-1; size: .; D: .; CDR3: CASILQGRMNTEAFF; DNA: TGTGCCAGCATCCTACAGGGGAGGATGAACACTGAAGCTTTCTTT
V: TRBV19; J: TRBJ1-4; size: .; D: .; CDR3: CASSSTGFANEKLFF; DNA: TGTGCCAGTAGTTCCACAGGGTTTGCTAATGAAAAACTGTTTTTT
V: TRBV2; J: TRBJ2-7; size: .; D: .; CDR3: CASGLTSFGEQYF; DNA: TGTGCCAGCGGACTGACTAGTTTCGGCGAGCAGTACTTC
V: TRBV3-1/TRBV3-2; J: TRBJ2-4; size: once; D: .; CDR3: CASRGPGEKNIQYF; DNA: TGTGCCAGCAGGGGCCCCGGGGAAAAAAACATTCAGTACTTC
V: TRBV6-9; J: TRBJ1-2; size: .; D: .; CDR3: CASSDRTYGYTF; DNA: TGTGCCAGCAGTGACAGGACATATGGCTACACCTTC
V: TRBV7-9; J: TRBJ1-4; size: .; D: TRBD1; CDR3: CASSRGQGNEKLFF; DNA: TGTGCCAGCAGTCGGGGACAGGGCAATGAAAAACTGTTTTTT
V: TRBV6-4; J: TRBJ1-5; size: .; D: TRBD1; CDR3: CARRGQGQQPQHF; DNA: TGTGCCAGACGGGGACAGGGCCAACAGCCCCAGCATTTT
V: TRBV9; J: TRBJ1-6; size: .; D: TRBD1; CDR3: CASSPGQGADYNSPLHF; DNA: TGTGCCAGCAGCCCAGGACAGGGGGCTGACTATAATTCACCCCTCCACTTT
V: TRBV29-1; J: TRBJ1-2; size: .; D: .; CDR3: CSVVGLTGPGYTF; DNA: TGCAGCGTTGTCGGCCTTACAGGGCCCGGCTACACCTTC
V: TRBV7-9; J: TRBJ2-1; size: .; D: .; CDR3: CASSVRGQNNEQFF; DNA: TGTGCCAGCAGCGTGCGTGGGCAGAACAATGAGCAGTTCTTC
V: TRBV15; J: TRBJ1-3; size: few; D: .; CDR3: CATSRDRGGNTIYF; DNA: TGTGCCACCAGCAGAGATAGAGGTGGAAACACCATATATTTT
V: TRBV2; J: TRBJ1-2; size: .; D: .; CDR3: CASRLGGHYGYTF; DNA: TGTGCCAGCCGTCTCGGGGGTCACTATGGCTACACCTTC
V: TRBV24-1; J: TRBJ2-5; size: .; D: TRBD2; CDR3: CATAGDQETQYF; DNA: TGTGCCACCGCGGGGGACCAAGAGACCCAGTACTTC
V: TRBV6-5; J: TRBJ2-7; size: .; D: .; CDR3: CASKRGSSEQYF; DNA: TGTGCCAGCAAAAGGGGAAGCTCCGAGCAGTACTTC
V: TRBV6-2/TRBV6-3; J: TRBJ2-3; size: .; D: .; CDR3: CASSSRGGDTDTQYF; DNA: TGTGCCAGCAGTTCTAGAGGGGGGGACACAGATACGCAGTATTTT
V: TRBV9; J: TRBJ2-1; size: .; D: TRBD2; CDR3: CASSVIAGADNEQFF; DNA: TGTGCCAGCAGCGTTATAGCGGGGGCCGACAATGAGCAGTTCTTC
V: TRBV7-9; J: TRBJ2-1; size: .; D: TRBD2; CDR3: CASSLARGNYNEQFF; DNA: TGTGCCAGCAGCTTAGCGCGGGGGAACTACAATGAGCAGTTCTTC
V: TRBV2; J: TRBJ2-1; size: .; D: .; CDR3: CASIARLGRDYNEQFF; DNA: TGTGCCAGCATCGCCCGACTAGGGAGAGACTACAATGAGCAGTTCTTC
V: TRBV2; J: TRBJ1-6; size: .; D: .; CDR3: CASVRGYNSPLHF; DNA: TGTGCCAGCGTCAGGGGCTATAATTCACCCCTCCACTTT
V: TRBV28; J: TRBJ1-4; size: .; D: TRBD1; CDR3: CASRLRDSLNEKLFF; DNA: TGTGCCAGCAGACTCAGGGACAGCCTTAATGAAAAACTGTTTTTT
V: TRBV6-2/TRBV6-3; J: TRBJ1-1; size: .; D: .; CDR3: CASSSEALLARDTEAFF; DNA: TGTGCCAGCAGCTCCGAAGCCCTTCTTGCCCGCGACACTGAAGCTTTCTTT
V: TRBV2; J: TRBJ1-3; size: .; D: .; CDR3: CASSEDRFSGNTIYF; DNA: TGTGCCAGCAGTGAAGACAGATTCTCTGGAAACACCATATATTTT
V: TRBV11-3; J: TRBJ2-2; size: .; D: .; CDR3: CASRATGQSNTGELFF; DNA: TGTGCCAGCAGGGCTACTGGACAGTCGAACACCGGGGAGCTGTTTTTT
V: TRBV7-2; J: TRBJ2-5; size: .; D: .; CDR3: CASSLVTGYQETQYF; DNA: TGTGCCAGCAGCTTAGTGACGGGGTACCAAGAGACCCAGTACTTC
V: TRBV10-2; J: TRBJ1-1; size: .; D: .; CDR3: CASTQDSYTEAFF; DNA: TGCGCCAGTACTCAAGACAGTTACACTGAAGCTTTCTTT
V: TRBV11-2; J: TRBJ2-2; size: .; D: TRBD1; CDR3: CASSPIGQGGNTGELFF; DNA: TGTGCCAGCAGCCCAATTGGACAGGGAGGGAACACCGGGGAGCTGTTTTTT
V: TRBV5-1; J: TRBJ2-2; size: .; D: .; CDR3: CASSSQAGLNTGELFF; DNA: TGCGCCAGCAGCTCGCAAGCGGGCCTTAACACCGGGGAGCTGTTTTTT
V: TRBV6-1; J: TRBJ1-5; size: .; D: .; CDR3: CASSEPDQPQHF; DNA: TGTGCCAGCAGTGAACCAGATCAGCCCCAGCATTTT
V: TRBV5-1; J: TRBJ2-1; size: .; D: .; CDR3: CASSEGDFPDNEQFF; DNA: TGCGCCAGCAGCGAAGGGGACTTCCCAGACAATGAGCAGTTCTTC
V: TRBV9; J: TRBJ1-2; size: .; D: .; CDR3: CASSGLQGDYGYTF; DNA: TGTGCCAGCAGCGGATTACAGGGCGACTATGGCTACACCTTC
V: TRBV7-2; J: TRBJ2-3; size: once; D: .; CDR3: CASSLEATDTQYF; DNA: TGTGCCAGCAGCTTAGAAGCCACAGATACGCAGTATTTT